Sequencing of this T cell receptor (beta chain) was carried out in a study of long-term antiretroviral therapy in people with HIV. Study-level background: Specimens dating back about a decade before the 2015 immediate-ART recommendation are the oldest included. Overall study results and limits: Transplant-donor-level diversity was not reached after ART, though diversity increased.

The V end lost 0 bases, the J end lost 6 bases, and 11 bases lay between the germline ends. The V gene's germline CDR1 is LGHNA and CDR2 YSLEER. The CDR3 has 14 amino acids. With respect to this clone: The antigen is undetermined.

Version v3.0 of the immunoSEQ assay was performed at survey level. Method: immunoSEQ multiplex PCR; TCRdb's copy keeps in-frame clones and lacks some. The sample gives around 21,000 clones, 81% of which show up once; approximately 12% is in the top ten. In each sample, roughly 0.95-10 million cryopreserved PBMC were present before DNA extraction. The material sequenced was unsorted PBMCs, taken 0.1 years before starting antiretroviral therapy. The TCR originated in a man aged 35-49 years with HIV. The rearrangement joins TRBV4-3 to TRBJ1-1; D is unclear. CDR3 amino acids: CASSQERWAPEAFF. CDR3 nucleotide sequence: TGCGCCAGCAGCCAAGAGAGGTGGGCCCCTGAAGCTTTCTTT.